These 24 T cell receptor beta chains share one sample of origin, sequenced in a study of a mutant IDH1 vaccine in newly diagnosed glioma. Which antigens these TCRs recognize remains unknown. Repertoires were generated with immunoSEQ multiplex PCR, while TCRdb's copy carries only in-frame clones and drops some. The sample holds around 25,000 clones; 70% to 80% are singletons and the top ten take approximately 10%. Noted time point: week 11, during vaccination. Doses consisted of 300 ug of mutant IDH1 20-mer peptide each, paired with topical imiquimod. Sequenced here: PBMCs, sampled from a glioma patient whose treatment included an IDH1 peptide vaccine. The source of these receptors is a young woman with glioma.

The chain couples TRBV5-4 to TRBJ2-2, with D maybe TRBD1 (6 bases). V lost 7 bases to trimming and J lost 5 bases, with 24 bases between them. The CDR3 spans 17 residues. Germline V gene sequence: CDR1 SGHNT, CDR2 YYREEE (reference sequence). The CDR3 spells CASVPRDTLMSTGELFF. CDR3 nucleotide sequence: TGTGCCAGCGTACCCAGGGACACCCTAATGTCGACCGGGGAGCTGTTTTTT.

This chain connects TRBV11-3 to TRBJ2-2; a weak D match, TRBD2 (6 bases). The germline V and J ends were trimmed by 1 base and 4 bases, with 10 bases remaining between them. Germline CDR1 reads SGHNT; CDR2 reads YENEEA. The CDR3 runs 15 residues. The CDR3 spells CASSLAGGSTGELFF. The CDR3 DNA is TGTGCCAGCAGCTTAGCCGGGGGTAGCACCGGGGAGCTGTTTTTT.

The rearrangement uses TRBV5-1 and TRBJ2-5; 9 bases are shared with TRBD1. V gave up 4 bases and J gave up 6 bases; unmatched junction bases: 7. Germline-derived CDR1 and CDR2 are SGHRS and YFSETQ. CDR3 length equals 14 residues. The CDR3 region has the DNA TGCGCCAGCAGCCCGAGACAGGGGGAAAAGACCCAGTACTTC. It yields the protein CASSPRQGEKTQYF. The full variable domain, rest sourced from reference TRBV5-1 and TRBJ2-5, is KAGVTQTPRYLIKTRGQQVTLSCSPISGHRSVSWYQQTPGQGLQFLFEYFSETQRNKGNFPGRFSGRQFSNSRSEMNVSTLELGDSALYLCASSPRQGEKTQYFGPGTRLLVL.

J is TRBJ2-2 and V is TRBV10-3; D remains unclear. The CDR3 is 16 residues long. Trimming removed 3 bases from V and 0 bases from J, with 11 bases in between. Germline CDR1 ENHRY, CDR2 SYGVKD. The chain's CDR3 is CAISDGRAANTGELFF. The CDR3 nucleotides read TGTGCCATCAGTGACGGACGCGCGGCGAACACCGGGGAGCTGTTTTTT.

The chain couples TRBV28 to TRBJ1-3, with 8 nucleotides matching TRBD1. The CDR3 is 14 residues long. Germline CDR1 reads MDHEN; CDR2 reads SYDVKM. The ends lost 6 bases at V and 1 base at J; junction bases unmatched: 2. The CDR3 region has the DNA TGTGCCAGCAGGACAGGGGTATCTGGAAACACCATATATTTT. Its protein is CASRTGVSGNTIYF.

This clone was recorded a few times. The chain carries TRBV7-2 and TRBJ2-3, with 12 nucleotides matching TRBD2. Germline CDR1 SGHTA, CDR2 FQGNSA. The CDR3 runs to 15 residues. Trimming removed 5 bases from V and 5 bases from J; junction bases left unmatched: 5. The CDR3: CASSPSGGAGDTQYF. In DNA, the CDR3 is TGTGCCAGCAGCCCTAGCGGGGGGGCCGGAGATACGCAGTATTTT.

The chain combines TRBV10-3 with TRBJ2-7, with D perhaps TRBD2 (5 bases). The V end was cut by 2 bases, the J end by 2 bases, with 13 bases between. Germline values: CDR1 ENHRY, CDR2 SYGVKD. The CDR3 totals 15 residues. The CDR3: CAISEGGGGTYEQYF. The CDR3 DNA sequence: TGTGCCATCAGTGAGGGTGGCGGAGGAACCTACGAGCAGTACTTC.

The V call is TRBV7-2, the J call TRBJ1-2; D is uncertain. The V end was cut by 1 base, the J end by 5 bases, with 11 bases between. There are 14 residues in the CDR3. Germline values: CDR1 SGHTA, CDR2 FQGNSA. CDR3 region: CASSLGSLKYGYTF. Written as DNA, the CDR3 is TGTGCCAGCAGCTTAGGAAGCTTGAAGTATGGCTACACCTTC.

With respect to this clone: In the same sample, other DNA sequences code for this CDR3. This sequence joins TRBV2 and TRBJ2-6, with D perhaps TRBD1 (6 bases). V lost 5 bases, J lost 0 bases, and 11 bases lay in between. Germline loops: CDR1 SNHLY, CDR2 FYNNEI. CDR3 size: 16 residues. The CDR3 nucleotides read TGTGCCAGCAGTTTGACAGGTGCCTCTGGGGCCAACGTCCTGACTTTC. Its protein is CASSLTGASGANVLTF.

This clone came up a few times. The genes are TRBV7-9 and TRBJ2-7; D is undetermined. The V end lost 4 bases, the J end lost 3 bases, and 10 bases lay between the germline ends. CDR1 and CDR2 (germline): SEHNR, FQNEAQ (reference sequence). CDR3 length: 13 residues. This CDR3 is CASSSNNNYEQYF. The CDR3 nucleotides read TGTGCCAGCAGCTCAAATAACAACTACGAGCAGTACTTC.

V and J are TRBV29-1 and TRBJ2-2; 8 bases match TRBD2. In germline, CDR1 is SQVTM, CDR2 ANQGSEA. The length of the CDR3 is 14 residues. V lost 4 bases, J lost 1 base, and 2 bases stayed unmatched. CDR3 sequence (DNA): TGCAGCGTTGGCCTAGCGGGGAACACCGGGGAGCTGTTTTTT. Translation gives CSVGLAGNTGELFF.

The rearrangement uses TRBV5-4 and TRBJ1-5, with 8 bases aligning to TRBD1. With 4 bases clipped from V and 4 bases from J, the junction kept 7 bases outside the gene matches. This CDR3 has 15 amino acids. The germline gives CDR1 SGHNT, CDR2 YYREEE (reference sequence). CDR3 amino acids: CASSAGTGSNQPQHF. The CDR3 coding sequence is TGTGCCAGCAGCGCTGGGACAGGTAGTAATCAGCCCCAGCATTTT.

CDR3 coding DNA: TGTGCCAGCAGTTTGGGACAGGGGGTTCCCTATGGCTACACCTTC. Protein sequence: CASSLGQGVPYGYTF. The rearrangement joins TRBV6-5 to TRBJ1-2, with 11 bases that match TRBD1. Germline trimming cut 4 bases from V and 4 bases from J; bases unmatched to any gene: 5. The CDR3 has 15 residues. Germline lookup yields CDR1 MNHEY and CDR2 SVGAGI.

V usage is TRBV20-1 and J usage is TRBJ2-7; unclear D gene. Germline V lookup: CDR1 DFQATT, CDR2 SNEGSKA (reference sequence). Between the trimmed V and J ends, which lost 7 bases and 3 bases, there was a span of 10 bases. The CDR3 contains 11 residues. CDR3 sequence: CSVGRIYEQYF. The CDR3 DNA sequence: TGCAGTGTGGGCAGGATCTACGAGCAGTACTTC.

The chain combines TRBV5-6 with TRBJ2-5; 9 positions match TRBD1. This CDR3 region has 16 residues. The V gene's germline CDR1 is SGHDT and CDR2 YYEEEE. With V trimmed by 4 bases and J by 2 bases, 9 bases remained unmatched. The DNA for the CDR3 is TGTGCCAGCAGCCCTATGGGACAGGGCTTACAAGAGACCCAGTACTTC. Amino acid sequence: CASSPMGQGLQETQYF.

This clone was seen just once. Written as DNA, the CDR3 is TGCAGCGCCTACAGGCGATTGAAGGAGACCCAGTACTTC. Its translation: CSAYRRLKETQYF. The rearrangement links TRBV29-1 to TRBJ2-5; tentative D call: TRBD1 (5 bases). Germline CDR1 SQVTM, CDR2 ANQGSEA. CDR3 size: 13 residues. V lost 7 bases and J lost 5, with 17 bases in between.

The chain recombines TRBV5-6 with TRBJ1-6; D is unclear. The CDR3 has 16 amino acids. The V and J ends lost 1 base and 7 bases respectively, with 15 bases between them. CDR1 and CDR2 (germline): SGHDT, YYEEEE. The CDR3 bases are TGTGCCAGCAGCTTGAGTGGGCAGGTCAGAAATTCACCCCTCCACTTT. This codes for CASSLSGQVRNSPLHF.

CDR3 loop: CSVDGLAGEGLETQYF. For the CDR3, the DNA is TGCAGCGTTGATGGTCTAGCGGGAGAAGGGTTGGAGACCCAGTACTTC. This chain links TRBV29-1 with TRBJ2-5; the match to TRBD2 covers 10 bases. The V gene's germline CDR1 is SQVTM and CDR2 ANQGSEA. V trimming: 3 bases; J trimming: 5 bases; junction bases outside the gene matches: 12. The CDR3 sequence is 16 residues long.

This sequence joins TRBV7-9 and TRBJ2-7; D uncertain. CDR1 SEHNR and CDR2 FQNEAQ come from the germline V gene (reference sequence). V gave up 2 bases and J gave up 0 bases, with 11 bases separating them. CDR3 size: 15 residues. CDR3: CASSLYGSSSYEQYF. The CDR3, as DNA: TGTGCCAGCAGCTTATACGGGTCAAGCTCCTACGAGCAGTACTTC.

This rearrangement joins TRBV15 to TRBJ1-3; no reliable D call. V was pared by 1 base and J by 0 bases, with 4 bases between. In germline, CDR1 is LNHNV, CDR2 YYDKDF (reference sequence). The length of the CDR3 is 14 residues. CDR3 DNA: TGTGCCACCAGCAGAGCTGGCTCTGGAAACACCATATATTTT. Translation: CATSRAGSGNTIYF.

The CDR3 reads CAWSQRDRKNTEAFF. CDR3 nucleotide sequence: TGTGCCTGGAGCCAAAGGGACAGAAAGAACACTGAAGCTTTCTTT. The chain joins TRBV30 to TRBJ1-1, with 7 bases identical to TRBD1. The V gene's germline CDR1 is GTSNPN and CDR2 SVGIG (reference sequence). CDR3 length: 15 residues. Germline trimming cut 3 bases from V and 1 base from J; bases unmatched to any gene: 8.

This clone was counted once. The chain combines TRBV5-4 with TRBJ2-2; D remains unclear. The V end lost 4 bases, the J end lost 0 bases, and 4 bases lay between the germline ends. This CDR3 comprises 13 residues. Per germline, CDR1 SGHNT and CDR2 YYREEE (reference sequence). The CDR3 nucleotides are TGTGCCAGCAGCCCCGCGAACACCGGGGAGCTGTTTTTT. Its protein is CASSPANTGELFF.

The genes are TRBV5-4 and TRBJ1-2; 10 bases agree with TRBD1. CDR1 and CDR2 from the germline V gene are SGHNT and YYREEE (reference sequence). The CDR3 is 16 residues long. V lost 0 bases, J lost 8 bases, and 10 bases stayed unmatched. CDR3 amino acids: CASSLAGTGERWGYTF. CDR3 sequence (DNA): TGTGCCAGCAGCTTGGCGGGGACAGGGGAGAGGTGGGGCTACACCTTC.

The V call is TRBV7-9, the J call TRBJ2-7; a possible D gene is TRBD2 (5 bases). This CDR3 comprises 13 residues. In germline, CDR1 is SEHNR, CDR2 FQNEAQ (reference sequence). V lost 6 bases and J lost 3, with 12 bases in between. This chain's CDR3 is CASSPPEVYEQYF. CDR3 DNA: TGTGCCAGCAGTCCCCCGGAGGTCTACGAGCAGTACTTC. Full variable domain (remainder filled in from reference TRBV7-9 and TRBJ2-7): DTGVSQNPRHKITKRGQNVTFRCDPISEHNRLYWYRQTLGQGPEFLTYFQNEAQLEKSRLLSDRFSAERPKGSFSTLEIQRTEQGDSAMYLCASSPPEVYEQYFGPGTRLTVT.